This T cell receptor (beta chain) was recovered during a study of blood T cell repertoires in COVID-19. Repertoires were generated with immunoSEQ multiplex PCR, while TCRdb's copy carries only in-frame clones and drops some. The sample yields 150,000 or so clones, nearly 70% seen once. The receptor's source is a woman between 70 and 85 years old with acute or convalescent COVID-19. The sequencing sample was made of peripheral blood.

As DNA, the CDR3 is TGTGCCAGCAGCTTGGTATCGGGAAGGGAGACCCAGTACTTC. It yields the protein CASSLVSGRETQYF. V usage is TRBV5-6 and J usage is TRBJ2-5, with a weak D call TRBD2 (5 bases). The CDR3 consists of 14 residues. The germline CDR1 and CDR2 sequences are SGHDT and YYEEEE. With 0 bases removed from V and 5 bases from J, the gap between germline ends came to 11 bases.